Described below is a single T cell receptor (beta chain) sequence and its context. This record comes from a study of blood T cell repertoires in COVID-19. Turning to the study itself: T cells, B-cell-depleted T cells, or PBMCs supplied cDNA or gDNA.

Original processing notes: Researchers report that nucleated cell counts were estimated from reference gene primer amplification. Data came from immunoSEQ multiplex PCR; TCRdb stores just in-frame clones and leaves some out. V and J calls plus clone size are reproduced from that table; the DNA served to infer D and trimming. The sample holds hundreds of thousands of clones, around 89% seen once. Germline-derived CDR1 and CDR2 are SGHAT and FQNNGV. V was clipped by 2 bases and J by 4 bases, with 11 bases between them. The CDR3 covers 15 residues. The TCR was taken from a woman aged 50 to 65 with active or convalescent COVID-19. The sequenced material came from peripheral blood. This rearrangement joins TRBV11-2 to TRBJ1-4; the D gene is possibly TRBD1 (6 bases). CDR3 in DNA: TGTGCCAGCAGCTTAATCAGGGGCTTTAATGAAAAACTGTTTTTT. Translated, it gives CASSLIRGFNEKLFF. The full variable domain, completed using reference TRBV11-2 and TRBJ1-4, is EAGVAQSPRYKIIEKRQSVAFWCNPISGHATLYWYQQILGQGPKLLIQFQNNGVVDDSQLPKDRFSAERLKGVDSTLKIQPAKLEDSAVYLCASSLIRGFNEKLFFGSGTQLSVL.